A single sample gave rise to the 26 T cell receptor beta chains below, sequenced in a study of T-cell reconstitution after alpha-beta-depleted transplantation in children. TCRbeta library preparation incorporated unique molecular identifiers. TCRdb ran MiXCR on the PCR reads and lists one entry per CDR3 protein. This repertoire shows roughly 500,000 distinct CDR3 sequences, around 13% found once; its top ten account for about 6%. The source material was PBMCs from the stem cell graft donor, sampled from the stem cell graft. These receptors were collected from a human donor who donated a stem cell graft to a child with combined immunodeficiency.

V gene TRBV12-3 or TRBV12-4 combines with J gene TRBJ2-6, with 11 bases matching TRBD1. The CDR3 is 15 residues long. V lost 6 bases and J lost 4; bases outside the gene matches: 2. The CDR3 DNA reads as TGTGCCAGCAGGGACAGGGGGCCGGGGGCCAACGTCCTGACTTTC. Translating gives CASRDRGPGANVLTF.

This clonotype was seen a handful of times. The CDR3 is CASSVGGGLDTQYF. The CDR3 DNA follows: TGTGCCAGCAGCGTAGGAGGAGGGTTGGATACGCAGTATTTT. The chain combines TRBV9 with TRBJ2-3; a possible D gene is TRBD2 (6 bases). V lost 0 bases and J lost 6, with 11 bases in between. The germline gives CDR1 SGDLS, CDR2 YYNGEE. This CDR3 comprises 14 residues.

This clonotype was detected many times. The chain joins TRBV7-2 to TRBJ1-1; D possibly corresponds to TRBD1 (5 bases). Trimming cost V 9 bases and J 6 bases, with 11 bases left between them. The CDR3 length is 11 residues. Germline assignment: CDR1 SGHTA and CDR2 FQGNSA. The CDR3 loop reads CASEGLSEAFF. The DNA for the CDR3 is TGTGCCAGTGAGGGACTCTCTGAAGCTTTCTTT.

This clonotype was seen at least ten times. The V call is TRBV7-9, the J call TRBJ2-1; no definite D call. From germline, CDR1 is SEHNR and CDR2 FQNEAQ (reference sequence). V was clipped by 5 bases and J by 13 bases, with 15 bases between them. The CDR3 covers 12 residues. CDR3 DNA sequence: TGTGCCAGCAGCAGAGACACGGCGGATCAGTTCTTC. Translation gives CASSRDTADQFF.

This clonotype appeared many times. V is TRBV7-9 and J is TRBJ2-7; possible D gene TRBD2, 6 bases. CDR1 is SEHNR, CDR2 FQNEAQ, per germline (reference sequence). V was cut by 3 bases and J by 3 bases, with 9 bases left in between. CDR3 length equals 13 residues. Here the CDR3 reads CASSFGGGYEQYF. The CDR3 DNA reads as TGTGCCAGCAGCTTCGGGGGAGGCTACGAGCAGTACTTC.

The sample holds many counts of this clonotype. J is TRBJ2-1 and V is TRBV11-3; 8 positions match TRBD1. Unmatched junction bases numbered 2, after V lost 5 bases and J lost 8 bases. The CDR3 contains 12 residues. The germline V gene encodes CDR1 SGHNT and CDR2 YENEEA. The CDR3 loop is CASSRGQDEQFF. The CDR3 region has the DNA TGTGCCAGCAGCCGGGGACAGGATGAGCAGTTCTTC.

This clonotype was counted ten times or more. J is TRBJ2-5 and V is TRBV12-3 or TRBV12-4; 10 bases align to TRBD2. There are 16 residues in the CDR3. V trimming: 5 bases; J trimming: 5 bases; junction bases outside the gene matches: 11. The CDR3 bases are TGTGCCAGCAGTCCTCTAGCGGGAGTGTTAAGGGAGACCCAGTACTTC. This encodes CASSPLAGVLRETQYF.

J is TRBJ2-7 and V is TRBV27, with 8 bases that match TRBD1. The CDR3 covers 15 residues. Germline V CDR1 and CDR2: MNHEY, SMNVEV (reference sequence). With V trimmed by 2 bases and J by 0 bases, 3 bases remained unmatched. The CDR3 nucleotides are TGTGCCAGCAGTTTACAGGGGGCTAGCTCCTACGAGCAGTACTTC. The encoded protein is CASSLQGASSYEQYF.

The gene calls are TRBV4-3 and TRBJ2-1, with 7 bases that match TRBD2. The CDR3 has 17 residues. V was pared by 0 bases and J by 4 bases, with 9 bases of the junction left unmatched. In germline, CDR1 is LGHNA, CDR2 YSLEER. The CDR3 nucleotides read TGCGCCAGCAGCCAAGATCGCGGAGCGGGATTATACAATGAGCAGTTCTTC. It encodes CASSQDRGAGLYNEQFF.

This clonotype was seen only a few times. The CDR3 loop is CASSLRGGGTEAFF. Written as DNA, the CDR3 is TGTGCCAGCAGCTTAAGAGGGGGAGGGACTGAAGCTTTCTTT. The V gene is TRBV7-6, the J gene TRBJ1-1, with TRBD1 as a possible D gene (6 bases). CDR1 SGHVS and CDR2 FNYEAQ come from the germline V gene. V was pared by 2 bases and J by 5 bases, with 12 bases between. This CDR3 is built from 14 residues.

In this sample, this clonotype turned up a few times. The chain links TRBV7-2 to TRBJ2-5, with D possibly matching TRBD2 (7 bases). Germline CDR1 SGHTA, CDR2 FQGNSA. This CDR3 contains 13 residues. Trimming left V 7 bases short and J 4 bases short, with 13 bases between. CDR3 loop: CASIGGGGETQYF. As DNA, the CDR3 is TGTGCCAGCATCGGGGGCGGGGGAGAGACCCAGTACTTC.

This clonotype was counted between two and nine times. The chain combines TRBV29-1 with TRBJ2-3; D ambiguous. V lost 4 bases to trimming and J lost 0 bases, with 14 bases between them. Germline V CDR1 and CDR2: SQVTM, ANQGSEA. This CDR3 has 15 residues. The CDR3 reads CSVGPALLSTDTQYF. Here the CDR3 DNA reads TGCAGCGTTGGTCCAGCCCTCCTTAGCACAGATACGCAGTATTTT.

CDR3 protein: CASSIGRGQFF. As DNA, the CDR3 is TGTGCCAGCAGTATCGGCAGAGGGCAGTTCTTC. The rearrangement links TRBV6-2 or TRBV6-3 to TRBJ2-1; D is uncertain. This CDR3 contains 11 residues. V was cut by 5 bases and J by 12 bases, with 11 bases left in between. Germline V CDR1 and CDR2: MNHEY, SVGEGT.

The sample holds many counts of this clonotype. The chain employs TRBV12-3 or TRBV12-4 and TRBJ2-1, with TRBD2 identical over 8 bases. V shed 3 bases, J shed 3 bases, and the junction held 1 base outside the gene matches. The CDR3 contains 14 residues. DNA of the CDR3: TGTGCCAGCAGTTTTAGCGGGGTCTACAATGAGCAGTTCTTC. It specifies CASSFSGVYNEQFF.

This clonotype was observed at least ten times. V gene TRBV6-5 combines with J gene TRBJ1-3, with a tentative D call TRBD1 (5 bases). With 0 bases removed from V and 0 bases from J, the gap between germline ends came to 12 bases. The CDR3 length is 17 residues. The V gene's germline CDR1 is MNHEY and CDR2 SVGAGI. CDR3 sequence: CASSYSFRGGSGNTIYF. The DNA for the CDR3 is TGTGCCAGCAGTTACTCGTTCCGGGGGGGCTCTGGAAACACCATATATTTT.

CDR3 in amino acids: CAISPRTGDAYEQYF. As DNA, the CDR3 is TGTGCCATCAGCCCCCGGACAGGGGACGCCTACGAGCAGTACTTC. V is TRBV10-3 and J is TRBJ2-7, with 9 bases that match TRBD1. The CDR3 contains 15 residues. With V trimmed by 6 bases and J by 2 bases, 8 bases remained unmatched. CDR1 is ENHRY and CDR2 is SYGVKD in the germline V gene.

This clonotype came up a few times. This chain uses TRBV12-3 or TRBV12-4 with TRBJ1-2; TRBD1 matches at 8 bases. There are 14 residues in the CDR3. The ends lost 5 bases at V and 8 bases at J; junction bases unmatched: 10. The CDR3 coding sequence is TGTGCCAGCAGTGGACAGGGCTTAAGTCGAGGCTACACCTTC. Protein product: CASSGQGLSRGYTF.

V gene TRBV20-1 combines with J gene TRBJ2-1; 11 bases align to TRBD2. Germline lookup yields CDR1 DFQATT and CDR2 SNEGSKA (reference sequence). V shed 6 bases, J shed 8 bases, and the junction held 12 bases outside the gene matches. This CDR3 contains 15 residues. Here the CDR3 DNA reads TGCAGTGCCACCCGATTGACTAGCGGGGTGCATGAGCAGTTCTTC. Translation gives CSATRLTSGVHEQFF.

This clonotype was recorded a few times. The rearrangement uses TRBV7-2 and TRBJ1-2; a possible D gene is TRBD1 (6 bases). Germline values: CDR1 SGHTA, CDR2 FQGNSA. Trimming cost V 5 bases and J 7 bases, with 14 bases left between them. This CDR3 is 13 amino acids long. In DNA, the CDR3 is TGTGCCAGCAGCCTCAGGGGCATCGGTGGCTACACCTTC. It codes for CASSLRGIGGYTF.

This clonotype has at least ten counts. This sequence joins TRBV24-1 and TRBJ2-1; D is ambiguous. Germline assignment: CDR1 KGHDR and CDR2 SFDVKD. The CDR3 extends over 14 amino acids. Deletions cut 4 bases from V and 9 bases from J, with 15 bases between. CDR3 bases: TGTGCCACCAGTGACCCATCGTTAGATATTGAGCAGTTCTTC. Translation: CATSDPSLDIEQFF.

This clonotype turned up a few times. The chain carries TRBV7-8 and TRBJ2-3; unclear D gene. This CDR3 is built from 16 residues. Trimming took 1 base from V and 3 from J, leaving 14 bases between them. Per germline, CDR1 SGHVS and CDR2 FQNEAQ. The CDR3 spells CASSLVLGKGTDTQYF. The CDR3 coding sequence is TGTGCCAGCAGCTTAGTGTTGGGTAAAGGAACAGATACGCAGTATTTT.

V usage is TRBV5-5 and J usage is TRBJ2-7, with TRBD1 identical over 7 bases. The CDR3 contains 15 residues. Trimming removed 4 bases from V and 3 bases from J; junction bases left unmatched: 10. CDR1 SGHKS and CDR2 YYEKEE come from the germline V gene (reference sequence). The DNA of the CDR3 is TGTGCCAGCAGCCCCGGGACAGCTGACCTCTACGAGCAGTACTTC. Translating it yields CASSPGTADLYEQYF.

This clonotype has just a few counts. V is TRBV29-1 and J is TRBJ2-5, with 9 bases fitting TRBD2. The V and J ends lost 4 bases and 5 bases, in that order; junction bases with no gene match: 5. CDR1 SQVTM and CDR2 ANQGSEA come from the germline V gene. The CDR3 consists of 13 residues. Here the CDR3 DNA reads TGCAGCGTTGCGGGACTAGCTCTTGAGACCCAGTACTTC. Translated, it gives CSVAGLALETQYF.

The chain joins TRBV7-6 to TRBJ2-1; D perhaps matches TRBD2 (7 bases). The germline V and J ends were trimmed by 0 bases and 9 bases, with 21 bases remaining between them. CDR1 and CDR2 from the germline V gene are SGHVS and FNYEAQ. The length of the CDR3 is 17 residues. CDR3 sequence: CASSLAGGAPPVGEQFF. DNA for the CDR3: TGTGCCAGCAGCTTAGCGGGGGGGGCTCCCCCCGTCGGTGAGCAGTTCTTC.

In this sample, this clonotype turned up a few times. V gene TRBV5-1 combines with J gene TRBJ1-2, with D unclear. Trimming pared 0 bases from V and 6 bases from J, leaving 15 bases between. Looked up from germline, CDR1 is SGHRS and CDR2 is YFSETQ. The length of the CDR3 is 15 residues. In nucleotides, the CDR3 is TGCGCCAGCAGCTTGGCCAAAACAGCAGTCGATGGCTACACCTTC. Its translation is CASSLAKTAVDGYTF.

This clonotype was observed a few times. The CDR3 loop reads CASSLDIGTRGNEQFF. CDR3 nucleotide sequence: TGTGCCAGCAGCTTAGATATTGGGACTAGGGGCAATGAGCAGTTCTTC. The genes are TRBV11-1 and TRBJ2-1, with 8 positions matching TRBD2. The CDR3 has 16 amino acids. J was trimmed by 6 bases and V by 1 base; bases with no gene match: 8. Germline V gene sequence: CDR1 SGHAT, CDR2 FQDESV (reference sequence).